A single sample is the source of the 9 T cell receptor beta chains below, sequenced in a study of radiotherapy plus CTLA-4 blockade in lung cancer. Repertoires were generated with immunoSEQ multiplex PCR, while TCRdb's copy carries only in-frame clones and drops some. This table holds 90,000 to 150,000 clones, about 77% found once. Material: peripheral blood, obtained from a patient treated with radiotherapy plus ipilimumab. Receptors were obtained from a human donor with non-small cell lung cancer who had a partial response to radiotherapy plus ipilimumab.

This rearrangement joins TRBV2 to TRBJ2-5, with a weak D call TRBD1 (7 bases). CDR1 SNHLY and CDR2 FYNNEI come from the germline V gene. CDR3 length: 13 amino acids. Deletions cut 5 bases from V and 4 bases from J, with 11 bases between. CDR3 coding DNA: TGTGCCAGCAGTCAGGGGGGCAGAGAGACCCAGTACTTC. This sequence encodes CASSQGGRETQYF.

The gene calls are TRBV7-2 and TRBJ1-2; 11 bases agree with TRBD1. Germline-derived CDR1 and CDR2 are SGHTA and FQGNSA. The CDR3 runs 15 residues. J lost 6 bases, V lost 8 bases, and 11 bases had no gene match. For the CDR3, the DNA is TGTGCCAGCGTCGTGGACAGGGGGCTCGGAAATGGCTACACCTTC. This sequence encodes CASVVDRGLGNGYTF.

This rearrangement joins TRBV18 to TRBJ2-2; D unclear. Germline V gene lookup returns CDR1 KGHSH and CDR2 LQKENI. Trimming left V 3 bases short and J 0 bases short, with 14 bases between. The CDR3 runs to 17 residues. This CDR3 is CASSPSVRQPNTGELFF. CDR3 sequence (DNA): TGTGCCAGCTCACCCTCTGTCAGGCAGCCGAACACCGGGGAGCTGTTTTTT.

The V and J genes are TRBV10-3 and TRBJ2-1; TRBD2 aligns across 9 bases. There are 12 residues in the CDR3. V lost 6 bases to trimming and J lost 13 bases; unmatched junction nucleotides: 7. Germline V CDR1 and CDR2: ENHRY, SYGVKD. CDR3 DNA: TGTGCCATCAGGCCTGTAGCGGGGGACCAGTTCTTC. This codes for CAIRPVAGDQFF.

The rearrangement links TRBV6-5 to TRBJ1-1, with TRBD1 as a possible D gene (5 bases). The germline gives CDR1 MNHEY, CDR2 SVGAGI. This CDR3 comprises 14 residues. Trimming removed 5 bases from V and 5 bases from J, with 15 bases in between. CDR3 nucleotides: TGTGCCAGCAGTGATCTCCAGGGAAGGACTGAAGCTTTCTTT. Encoded protein: CASSDLQGRTEAFF.

A word on this clone: Other DNA sequences in this specimen translate into the identical CDR3. The rearrangement joins TRBV27 to TRBJ2-1; TRBD2 aligns across 12 bases. V lost 7 bases and J lost 6; bases outside the gene matches: 10. CDR3 length equals 16 residues. In germline, CDR1 is MNHEY, CDR2 SMNVEV (reference sequence). CDR3 sequence reads: CASNPRETSGSNEQFF. CDR3 DNA sequence: TGTGCCAGCAACCCGCGTGAGACTAGCGGGAGCAATGAGCAGTTCTTC.

The chain carries TRBV4-3 and TRBJ1-4; the match to TRBD1 covers 9 bases. The germline gives CDR1 LGHNA, CDR2 YSLEER. The CDR3 sequence is 18 residues long. The ends lost 0 bases at V and 0 bases at J; junction bases unmatched: 5. The CDR3 bases are TGCGCCAGCAGCCAAGATTTGACAGGGGGGTCAACTAATGAAAAACTGTTTTTT. Amino acid sequence: CASSQDLTGGSTNEKLFF.

The V and J genes are TRBV27 and TRBJ1-5; D is perhaps TRBD1 (5 bases). Germline CDR1 reads MNHEY; CDR2 reads SMNVEV (reference sequence). Trimming cost V 2 bases and J 2 bases, with 13 bases left between them. The CDR3 sequence is 16 residues long. The CDR3 loop reads CASSLGGATRNQPQHF. The CDR3 DNA follows: TGTGCCAGCAGTTTAGGCGGGGCGACACGCAATCAGCCCCAGCATTTT.

V is TRBV7-2 and J is TRBJ1-1, with a tentative D call TRBD1 (5 bases). Trimming left V 4 bases short and J 4 bases short, with 13 bases between. The CDR3 covers 14 residues. The germline V gene encodes CDR1 SGHTA and CDR2 FQGNSA. This chain's CDR3 is CASSSLPGGTEAFF. In nucleotides, the CDR3 is TGTGCCAGCAGCTCCCTCCCGGGGGGCACTGAAGCTTTCTTT.